The TCR beta chain under discussion was sequenced for a study of PD-1 blockade in classical Hodgkin lymphoma. The study's findings and limits: Newly diagnosed patients were reported to start with lower TCR diversity than healthy donors.

Clones were sequenced by immunoSEQ multiplex PCR, and TCRdb holds only the in-frame ones, with some missing. The sample lists about 15,000 clones, around 83% seen once, with around 0.86% in the top ten. The junction had 8 bases not matched to a gene; V was cut back by 5 bases and J by 3 bases. CDR3 size: 17 residues. The germline V gene encodes CDR1 LNHDA and CDR2 SQIVND (reference sequence). A few counts support this clone. What it binds is not known. Sample time point: newly diagnosed, previously untreated cHL patient sample. Using magnetic negative selection, the CD4+ T cells were separated out of thawed PBMCs. Acting as the comparison were PBMCs from newly diagnosed, untreated classical Hodgkin lymphoma.

Sequencing input: CD4+ T cells from blood. The clonotype originates from a human donor with classical Hodgkin lymphoma. The gene calls are TRBV19 and TRBJ2-5, with 14 bases matching TRBD2. Here the CDR3 DNA reads TGTGCCAGTAGTGGTCCGACTAGCGGGAGGGCGAAAGAGACCCAGTACTTC. Translating it yields CASSGPTSGRAKETQYF.